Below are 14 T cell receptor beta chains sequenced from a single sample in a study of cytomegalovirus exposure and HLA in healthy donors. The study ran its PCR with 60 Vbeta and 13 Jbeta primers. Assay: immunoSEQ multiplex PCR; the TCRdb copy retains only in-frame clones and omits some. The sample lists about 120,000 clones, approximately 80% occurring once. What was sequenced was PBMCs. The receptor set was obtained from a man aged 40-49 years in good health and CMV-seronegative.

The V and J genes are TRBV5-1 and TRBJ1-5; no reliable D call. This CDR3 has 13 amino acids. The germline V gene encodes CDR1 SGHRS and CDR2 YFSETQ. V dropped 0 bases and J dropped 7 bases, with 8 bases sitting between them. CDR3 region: CASSLGERQPQHF. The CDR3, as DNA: TGCGCCAGCAGCTTGGGAGAAAGACAGCCCCAGCATTTT.

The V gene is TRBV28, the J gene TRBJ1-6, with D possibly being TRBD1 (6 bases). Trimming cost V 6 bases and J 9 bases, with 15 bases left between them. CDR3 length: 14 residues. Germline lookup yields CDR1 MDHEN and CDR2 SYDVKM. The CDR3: CASRRGGYGSPLHF. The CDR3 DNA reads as TGTGCCAGCAGGCGGGGGGGCTACGGTTCACCCCTCCACTTT.

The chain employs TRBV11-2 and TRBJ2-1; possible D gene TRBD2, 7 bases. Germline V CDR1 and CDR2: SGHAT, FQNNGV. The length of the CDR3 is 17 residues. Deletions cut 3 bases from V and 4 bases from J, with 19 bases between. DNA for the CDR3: TGTGCCAGCAGCTTGGGGGGGGCGGTCTCTCCGTACAATGAGCAGTTCTTC. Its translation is CASSLGGAVSPYNEQFF.

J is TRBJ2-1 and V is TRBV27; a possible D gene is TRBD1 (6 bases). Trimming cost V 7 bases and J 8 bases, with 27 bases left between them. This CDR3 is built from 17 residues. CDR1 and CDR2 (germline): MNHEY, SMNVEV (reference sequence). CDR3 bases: TGTGCCAGCACCCGGAACAGGGAACGGCCACGCGGAGATGAGCAGTTCTTC. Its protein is CASTRNRERPRGDEQFF.

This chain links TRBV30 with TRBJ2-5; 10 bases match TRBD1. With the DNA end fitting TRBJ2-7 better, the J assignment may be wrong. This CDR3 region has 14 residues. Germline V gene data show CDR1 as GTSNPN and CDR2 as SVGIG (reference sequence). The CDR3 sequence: CAWSYDRGRGEQYF. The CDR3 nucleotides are TGTGCCTGGAGTTACGACAGGGGGCGTGGCGAGCAGTACTTC.

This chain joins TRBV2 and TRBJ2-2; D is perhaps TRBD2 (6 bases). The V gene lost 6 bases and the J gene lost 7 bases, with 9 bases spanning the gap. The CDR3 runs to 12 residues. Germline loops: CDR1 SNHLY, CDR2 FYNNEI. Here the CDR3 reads CASRPGLGELFF. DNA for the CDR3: TGTGCCAGCAGGCCGGGACTCGGGGAGCTGTTTTTT.

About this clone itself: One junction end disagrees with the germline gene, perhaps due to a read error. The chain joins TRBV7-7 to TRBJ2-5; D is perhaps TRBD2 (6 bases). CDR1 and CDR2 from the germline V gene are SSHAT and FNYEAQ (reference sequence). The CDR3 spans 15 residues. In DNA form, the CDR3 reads TGTGCTAGCAGCCGTCAGGGCCCCGGAGGGGAGACCCAGTACTTC. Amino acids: CASSRQGPGGETQYF.

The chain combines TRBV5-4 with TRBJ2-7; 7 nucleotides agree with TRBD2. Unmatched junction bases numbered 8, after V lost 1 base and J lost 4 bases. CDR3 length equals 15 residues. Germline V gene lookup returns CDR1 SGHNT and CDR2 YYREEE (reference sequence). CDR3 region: CASSLKAGSEYEQYF. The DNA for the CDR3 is TGTGCCAGCAGCTTGAAAGCGGGGAGTGAATACGAGCAGTACTTC.

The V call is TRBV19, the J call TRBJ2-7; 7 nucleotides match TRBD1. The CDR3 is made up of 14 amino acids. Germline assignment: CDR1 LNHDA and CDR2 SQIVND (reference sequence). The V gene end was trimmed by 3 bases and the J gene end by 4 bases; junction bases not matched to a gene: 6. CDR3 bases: TGTGCCAGTAGTATGCGACAGGGTCTGTACGAGCAGTACTTC. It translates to CASSMRQGLYEQYF.

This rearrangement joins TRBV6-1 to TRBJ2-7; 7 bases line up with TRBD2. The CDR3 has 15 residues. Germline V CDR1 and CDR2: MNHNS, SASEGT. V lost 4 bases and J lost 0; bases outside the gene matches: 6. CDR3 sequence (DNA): TGTGCCAGCAGTGCGCGAGCGGGAATCTCCTACGAGCAGTACTTC. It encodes CASSARAGISYEQYF.

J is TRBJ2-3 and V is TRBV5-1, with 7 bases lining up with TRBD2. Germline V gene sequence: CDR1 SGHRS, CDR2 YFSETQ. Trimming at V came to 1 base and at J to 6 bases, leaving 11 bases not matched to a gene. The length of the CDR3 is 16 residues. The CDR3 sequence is CASSLLPSGSWDTQYF. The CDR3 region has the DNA TGCGCCAGCAGCTTGTTGCCTAGCGGCAGCTGGGATACGCAGTATTTT.

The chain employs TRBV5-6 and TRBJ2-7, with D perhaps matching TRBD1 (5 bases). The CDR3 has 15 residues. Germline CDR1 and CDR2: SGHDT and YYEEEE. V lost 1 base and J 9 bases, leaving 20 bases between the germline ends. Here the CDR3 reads CASSLFGAYPTRQYF. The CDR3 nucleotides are TGTGCCAGCAGCTTGTTTGGGGCGTACCCTACGAGGCAGTACTTC.

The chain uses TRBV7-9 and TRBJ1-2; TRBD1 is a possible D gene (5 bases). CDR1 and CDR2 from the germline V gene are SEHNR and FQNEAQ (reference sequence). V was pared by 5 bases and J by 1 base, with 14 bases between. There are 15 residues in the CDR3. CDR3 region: CASSPQGTINYGYTF. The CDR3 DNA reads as TGTGCCAGCAGCCCCCAGGGAACTATTAACTATGGCTACACCTTC.

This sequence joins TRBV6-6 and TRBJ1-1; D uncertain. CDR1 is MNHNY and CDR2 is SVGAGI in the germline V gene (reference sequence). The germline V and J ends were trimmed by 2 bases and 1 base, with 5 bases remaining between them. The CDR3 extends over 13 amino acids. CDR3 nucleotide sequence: TGTGCCAGCAGTTACGGCAGGAACACTGAAGCTTTCTTT. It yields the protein CASSYGRNTEAFF.